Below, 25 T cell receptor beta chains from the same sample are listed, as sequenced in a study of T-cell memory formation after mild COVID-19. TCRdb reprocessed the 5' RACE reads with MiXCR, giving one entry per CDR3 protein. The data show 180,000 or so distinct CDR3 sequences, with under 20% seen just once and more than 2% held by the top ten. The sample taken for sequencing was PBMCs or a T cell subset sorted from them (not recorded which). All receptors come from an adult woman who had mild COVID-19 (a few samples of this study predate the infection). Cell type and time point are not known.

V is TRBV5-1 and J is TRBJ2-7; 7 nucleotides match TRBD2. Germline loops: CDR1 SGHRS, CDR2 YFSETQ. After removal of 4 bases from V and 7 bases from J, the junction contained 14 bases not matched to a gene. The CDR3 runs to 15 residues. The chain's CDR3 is CASSVSLAVAREQYF. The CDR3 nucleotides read TGCGCCAGCAGCGTGTCTCTAGCGGTTGCGAGGGAGCAGTACTTC.

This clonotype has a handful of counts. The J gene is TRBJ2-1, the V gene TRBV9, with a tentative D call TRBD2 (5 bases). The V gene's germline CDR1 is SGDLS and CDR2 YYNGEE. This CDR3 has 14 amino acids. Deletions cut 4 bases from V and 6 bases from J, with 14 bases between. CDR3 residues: CASSLSPGSNEQFF. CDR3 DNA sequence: TGTGCCAGCAGCCTAAGCCCGGGGAGCAATGAGCAGTTCTTC.

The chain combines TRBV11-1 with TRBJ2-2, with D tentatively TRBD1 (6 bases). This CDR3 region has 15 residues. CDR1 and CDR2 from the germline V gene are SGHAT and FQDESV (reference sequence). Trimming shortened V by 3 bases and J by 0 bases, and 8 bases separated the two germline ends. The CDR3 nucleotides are TGTGCCAGCAGCTTGAACAGGGCGAACACCGGGGAGCTGTTTTTT. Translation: CASSLNRANTGELFF.

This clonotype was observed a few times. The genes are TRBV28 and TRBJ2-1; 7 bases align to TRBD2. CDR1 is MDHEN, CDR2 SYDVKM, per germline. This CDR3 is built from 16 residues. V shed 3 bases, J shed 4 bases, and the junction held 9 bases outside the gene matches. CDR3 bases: TGTGCCAGCAGTTTGAAAGGCCTAGCGGATTACAATGAGCAGTTCTTC. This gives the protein CASSLKGLADYNEQFF. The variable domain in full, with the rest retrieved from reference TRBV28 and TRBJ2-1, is DVKVTQSSRYLVKRTGEKVFLECVQDMDHENMFWYRQDPGLGLRLIYFSYDVKMKEKGDIPEGYSVSREKKERFSLILESASTNQTSMYLCASSLKGLADYNEQFFGPGTRLTVL.

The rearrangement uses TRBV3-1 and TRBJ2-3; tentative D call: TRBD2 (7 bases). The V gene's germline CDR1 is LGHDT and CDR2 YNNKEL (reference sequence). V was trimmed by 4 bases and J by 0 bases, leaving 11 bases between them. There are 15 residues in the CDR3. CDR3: CASSRGGSSTDTQYF. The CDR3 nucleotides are TGTGCCAGCAGCCGCGGGGGCAGTAGCACAGATACGCAGTATTTT.

The chain's CDR3 is CASSRRLAGGRSTSTDTQYF. The DNA of the CDR3 is TGTGCCAGCAGCCGTCGACTAGCGGGGGGCCGGAGTACCAGCACAGATACGCAGTATTTT. The rearrangement uses TRBV5-5 and TRBJ2-3; 13 bases are shared with TRBD2. With 4 bases clipped from V and 0 bases from J, the junction kept 14 bases outside the gene matches. Germline CDR1 reads SGHKS; CDR2 reads YYEKEE (reference sequence). This CDR3 spans 20 amino acids.

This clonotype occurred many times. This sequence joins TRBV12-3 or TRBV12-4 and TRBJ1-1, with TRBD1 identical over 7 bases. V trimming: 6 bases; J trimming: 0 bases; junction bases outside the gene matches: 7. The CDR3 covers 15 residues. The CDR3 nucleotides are TGTGCCAGCAGACCGGGACAGAACCTGAACACTGAAGCTTTCTTT. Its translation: CASRPGQNLNTEAFF.

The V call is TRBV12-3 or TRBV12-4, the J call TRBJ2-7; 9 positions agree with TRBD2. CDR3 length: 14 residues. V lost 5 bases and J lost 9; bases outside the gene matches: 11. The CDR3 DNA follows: TGTGCCAGCAGTCAAACCGGGACTAGCTCTGGGCAGTACTTC. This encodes CASSQTGTSSGQYF.

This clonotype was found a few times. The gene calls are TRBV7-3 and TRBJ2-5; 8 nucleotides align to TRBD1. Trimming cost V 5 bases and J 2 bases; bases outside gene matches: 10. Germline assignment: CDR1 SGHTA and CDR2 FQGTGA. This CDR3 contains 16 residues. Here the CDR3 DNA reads TGTGCCAGCAGCCACAAGGGGGGACAGGTGCAAGAGACCCAGTACTTC. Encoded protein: CASSHKGGQVQETQYF.

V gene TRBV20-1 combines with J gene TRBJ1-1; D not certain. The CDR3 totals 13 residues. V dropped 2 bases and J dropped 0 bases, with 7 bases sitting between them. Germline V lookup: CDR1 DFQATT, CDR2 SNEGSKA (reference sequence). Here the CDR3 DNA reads TGCAGTGCTAGACGTACAATGAACACTGAAGCTTTCTTT. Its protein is CSARRTMNTEAFF.

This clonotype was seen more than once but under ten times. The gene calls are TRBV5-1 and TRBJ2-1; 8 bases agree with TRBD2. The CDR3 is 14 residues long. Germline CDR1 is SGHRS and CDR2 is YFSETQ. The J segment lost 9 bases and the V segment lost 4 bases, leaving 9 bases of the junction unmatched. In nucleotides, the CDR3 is TGCGCCAGCAGCGGGGGACTAGAGGTCGGTGAGCAGTTCTTC. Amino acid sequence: CASSGGLEVGEQFF.

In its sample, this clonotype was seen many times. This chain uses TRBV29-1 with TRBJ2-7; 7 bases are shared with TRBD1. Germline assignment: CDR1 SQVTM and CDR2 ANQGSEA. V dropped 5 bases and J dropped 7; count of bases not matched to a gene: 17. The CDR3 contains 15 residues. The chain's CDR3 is CSVQLDRATRGEQYF. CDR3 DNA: TGCAGCGTTCAACTCGACAGGGCCACTAGAGGGGAGCAGTACTTC.

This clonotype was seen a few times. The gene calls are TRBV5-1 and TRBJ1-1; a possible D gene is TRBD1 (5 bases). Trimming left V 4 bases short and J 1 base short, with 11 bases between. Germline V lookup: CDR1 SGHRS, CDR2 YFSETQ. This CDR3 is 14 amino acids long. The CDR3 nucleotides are TGCGCCAGCAGCGTACAGGCGACGAACACTGAAGCTTTCTTT. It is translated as CASSVQATNTEAFF.

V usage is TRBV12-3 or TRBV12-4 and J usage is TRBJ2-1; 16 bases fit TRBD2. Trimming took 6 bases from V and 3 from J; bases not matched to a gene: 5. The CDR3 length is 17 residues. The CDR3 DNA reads TGTGCCAGCAGATCTGGGACTAGCGGGGGGGGCTACAATGAGCAGTTCTTC. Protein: CASRSGTSGGGYNEQFF.

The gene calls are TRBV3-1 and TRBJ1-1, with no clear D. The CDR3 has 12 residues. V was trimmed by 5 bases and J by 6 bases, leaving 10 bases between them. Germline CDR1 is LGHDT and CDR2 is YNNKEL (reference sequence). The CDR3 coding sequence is TGTGCCAGCAGCTTCCTCCGTGCTGAAGCTTTCTTT. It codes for CASSFLRAEAFF.

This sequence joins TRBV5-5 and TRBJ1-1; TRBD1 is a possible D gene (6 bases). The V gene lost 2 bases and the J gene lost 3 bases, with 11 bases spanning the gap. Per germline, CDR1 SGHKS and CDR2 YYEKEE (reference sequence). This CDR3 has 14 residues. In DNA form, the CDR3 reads TGTGCCAGCAGCTTCGGGGGGCAGGACACTGAAGCTTTCTTT. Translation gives CASSFGGQDTEAFF. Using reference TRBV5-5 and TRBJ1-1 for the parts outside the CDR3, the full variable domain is DAGVTQSPTHLIKTRGQQVTLRCSPISGHKSVSWYQQVLGQGPQFIFQYYEKEERGRGNFPDRFSARQFPNYSSELNVNALLLGDSALYLCASSFGGQDTEAFFGQGTRLTVV.

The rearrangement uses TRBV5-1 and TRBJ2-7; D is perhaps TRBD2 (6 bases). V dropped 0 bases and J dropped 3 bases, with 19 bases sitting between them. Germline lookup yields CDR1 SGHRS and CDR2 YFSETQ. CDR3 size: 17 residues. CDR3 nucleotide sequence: TGCGCCAGCAGCTTGGCTAATGTAGGCGGGGCCCACTACGAGCAGTACTTC. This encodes CASSLANVGGAHYEQYF. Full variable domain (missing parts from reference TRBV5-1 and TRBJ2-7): KAGVTQTPRYLIKTRGQQVTLSCSPISGHRSVSWYQQTPGQGLQFLFEYFSETQRNKGNFPGRFSGRQFSNSRSEMNVSTLELGDSALYLCASSLANVGGAHYEQYFGPGTRLTVT.

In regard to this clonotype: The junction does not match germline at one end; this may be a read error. The DNA of the CDR3 is TGTGCCAGCGGTTTGTTTCAGGGGGATTTGCAGCCCCAGCATTTT. Translated, it gives CASGLFQGDLQPQHF. V usage is TRBV12-3 or TRBV12-4 and J usage is TRBJ1-5; 7 positions agree with TRBD1. This CDR3 region has 15 residues.

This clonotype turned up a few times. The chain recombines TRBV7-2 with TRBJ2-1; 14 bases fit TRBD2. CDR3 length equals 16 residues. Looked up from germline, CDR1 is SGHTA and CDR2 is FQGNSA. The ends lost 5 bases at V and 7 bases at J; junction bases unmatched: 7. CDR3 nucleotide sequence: TGTGCCAGCAGCCCTTCGGGACTAGCGGGAGTGAATGAGCAGTTCTTC. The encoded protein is CASSPSGLAGVNEQFF. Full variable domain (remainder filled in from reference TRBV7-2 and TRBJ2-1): GAGVSQSPSNKVTEKGKDVELRCDPISGHTALYWYRQSLGQGLEFLIYFQGNSAPDKSGLPSDRFSAERTGGSVSTLTIQRTQQEDSAVYLCASSPSGLAGVNEQFFGPGTRLTVL.

The CDR3 nucleotides are TGCGCCAGCAGCTCATCGGGACTCCTTTACGAGCAGTACTTC. As protein: CASSSSGLLYEQYF. The chain is built from TRBV5-1 and TRBJ2-7; D perhaps matches TRBD2 (6 bases). V was cut by 3 bases and J by 4 bases, with 14 bases left in between. Per the germline V gene, CDR1 is SGHRS and CDR2 is YFSETQ. CDR3 size: 14 residues. Filled out from reference TRBV5-1 and TRBJ2-7, the complete variable domain reads KAGVTQTPRYLIKTRGQQVTLSCSPISGHRSVSWYQQTPGQGLQFLFEYFSETQRNKGNFPGRFSGRQFSNSRSEMNVSTLELGDSALYLCASSSSGLLYEQYFGPGTRLTVT.

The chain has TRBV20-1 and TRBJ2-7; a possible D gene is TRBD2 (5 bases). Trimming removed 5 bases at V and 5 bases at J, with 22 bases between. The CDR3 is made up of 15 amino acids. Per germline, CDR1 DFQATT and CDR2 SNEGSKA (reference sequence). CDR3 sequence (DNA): TGCAGTGCTCCCTCGCGGGCTTCTGGAGGCAACGAGCAGTACTTC. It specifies CSAPSRASGGNEQYF.

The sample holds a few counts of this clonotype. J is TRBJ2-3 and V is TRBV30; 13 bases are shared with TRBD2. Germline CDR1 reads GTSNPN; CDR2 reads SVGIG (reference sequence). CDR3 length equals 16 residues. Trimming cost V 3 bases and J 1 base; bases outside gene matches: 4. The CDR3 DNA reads TGTGCCTGGAGACTAGCGGGGGGGCCGGGCACAGATACGCAGTATTTT. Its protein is CAWRLAGGPGTDTQYF.

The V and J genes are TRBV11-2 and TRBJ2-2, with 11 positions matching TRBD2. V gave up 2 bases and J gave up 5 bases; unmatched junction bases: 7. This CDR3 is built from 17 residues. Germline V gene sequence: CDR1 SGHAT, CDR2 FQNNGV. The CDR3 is CASSLLMTSGTTGELFF. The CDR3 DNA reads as TGTGCCAGCAGCTTATTGATGACTAGCGGGACAACCGGGGAGCTGTTTTTT.

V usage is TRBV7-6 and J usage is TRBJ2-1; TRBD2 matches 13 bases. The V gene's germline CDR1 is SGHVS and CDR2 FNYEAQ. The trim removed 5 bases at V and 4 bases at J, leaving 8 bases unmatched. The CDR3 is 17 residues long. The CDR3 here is CASSPRTSGSTYNEQFF. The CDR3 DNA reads TGTGCCAGCAGCCCCCGGACTAGCGGGAGTACGTACAATGAGCAGTTCTTC.

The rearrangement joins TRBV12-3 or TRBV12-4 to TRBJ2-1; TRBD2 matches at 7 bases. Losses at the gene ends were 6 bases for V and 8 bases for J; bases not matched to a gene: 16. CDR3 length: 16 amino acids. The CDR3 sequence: CASSHRAGMSYYEQFF. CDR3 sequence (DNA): TGTGCCAGCAGCCATCGAGCGGGAATGTCTTACTATGAGCAGTTCTTC.